A single T cell receptor beta chain is shown here with its context. Its specificity is not known. CDR1 is SGHDN, CDR2 FVKESK, per germline. V dropped 4 bases and J dropped 4 bases, with 7 bases sitting between them. CDR3 size: 13 residues. The data derive from a study of post-analysis software for immune sequencing data. General study points: In patients, a few TRBV segments were more frequent than in controls, with TRBV5-6, TRBV5-1 and TRBV20-1 among them. Under the F measure, samples that were prepared in one batch clustered strongly together.

Prepared TCR beta cDNA libraries contained unique molecular identifiers. TCRdb reanalysed the PCR reads using MiXCR and keeps one entry per CDR3 protein. The repertoire includes roughly 200,000 distinct CDR3 sequences, 25% to 35% of them detected once, and less than 4% sits in the top ten. The chain combines TRBV14 with TRBJ1-4; D gene uncertain. The clonotype originates from a girl younger than 18 with multiple sclerosis. The sample consisted of blood. The CDR3 DNA follows: TGTGCCAGCAGCCGGTCGGTTAATGAAAAACTGTTTTTT. This encodes CASSRSVNEKLFF. Looking up the rest from reference TRBV14 and TRBJ1-4 gives the full variable domain: EAGVTQFPSHSVIEKGQTVTLRCDPISGHDNLYWYRRVMGKEIKFLLHFVKESKQDESGMPNNRFLAERTGGTYSTLKVQPAELEDSGVYFCASSRSVNEKLFFGSGTQLSVL.